The 15 T cell receptor beta chains below come from one sample, sequenced in a study of regulatory T cells in long-lasting Graves disease. Combining iRepertoire HTBI primers with Arm-PCR of CDR3 regions, the authors built TCR beta libraries. TCRdb processed the multiplex PCR reads anew with MiXCR; each CDR3 protein has one entry. The sample gives over 650,000 distinct CDR3 sequences, approximately 29% of which show up once; about two fifths is in the top ten. Time point specified: persistent/refractory GD, antithyroid drugs over 5 years with positive TRAb. There was RNA extracted from PBMCs, and the TCR library was made from it. This specimen consisted of peripheral blood mononuclear cells (PBMCs), obtained when the disease was refractory, from a patient treated with antithyroid drugs. These receptor sequences come from a female donor with Graves disease.

This clonotype came up many times. This sequence may be a read error, since a much larger clone differs from it by one base. The J gene is TRBJ1-1, the V gene TRBV2; D is perhaps TRBD1 (5 bases). The CDR3 consists of 13 residues. Germline loops: CDR1 SNHLY, CDR2 FYNNEI. V lost 5 bases to trimming and J lost 1 base, with 8 bases between them. The CDR3 DNA reads as TGTGCCAGCAGTTGGGGGAAGAACACTGAAGCTTTCTTT. Translating it yields CASSWGKNTEAFF.

The chain uses TRBV6-2 or TRBV6-3 and TRBJ2-1; D gene uncertain. V was clipped by 6 bases and J by 0 bases, with 12 bases between them. This CDR3 is 15 amino acids long. Looked up from germline, CDR1 is MNHEY and CDR2 is SVGEGT. The CDR3 bases are TGTGCCAGCAGCCGCTTGCGGAGCTCCTACAATGAGCAGTTCTTC. This translates into CASSRLRSSYNEQFF.

In its sample, this clonotype was seen many times. This chain joins TRBV11-2 and TRBJ1-4; TRBD1 might be the D (6 bases). Trimming left V 5 bases short and J 0 bases short, with 13 bases between. The CDR3 length is 16 residues. Germline values: CDR1 SGHAT, CDR2 FQNNGV. The CDR3 coding sequence is TGTGCCAGCAGCCAACTCAGGACAGCAACTAATGAAAAACTGTTTTTT. It specifies CASSQLRTATNEKLFF.

In this sample, this clonotype turned up many times. The gene calls are TRBV12-3 or TRBV12-4 and TRBJ1-1; 8 bases are shared with TRBD1. The CDR3 loop spans 14 amino acids. J lost 10 bases, V lost 4 bases, and 11 bases had no gene match. CDR3 loop: CASSYRGAVIGAFF. The CDR3 coding sequence is TGTGCCAGCAGTTACAGGGGGGCGGTCATTGGAGCTTTCTTT.

The chain has TRBV19 and TRBJ1-2; unclear D gene. The ends were cut back, 8 bases at V and 2 bases at J, with 12 bases in the middle. The CDR3 covers 13 residues. CDR1 and CDR2 from the germline V gene are LNHDA and SQIVND (reference sequence). CDR3 loop: CASATGMNYGYTF. As DNA, the CDR3 is TGTGCCAGTGCCACGGGGATGAACTATGGCTACACCTTC.

The chain uses TRBV24-1 and TRBJ2-2; 8 nucleotides match TRBD1. This CDR3 is built from 18 residues. The J segment lost 5 bases and the V segment lost 4 bases, leaving 14 bases of the junction unmatched. CDR1 and CDR2 (germline): KGHDR, SFDVKD. CDR3 sequence reads: CATSDRTGFGGSTGELFF. CDR3 sequence (DNA): TGTGCCACCAGTGACCGGACAGGGTTCGGCGGGTCGACCGGGGAGCTGTTTTTT.

This clonotype was detected only a few times. This chain joins TRBV20-1 and TRBJ2-7, with 10 positions matching TRBD2. This CDR3 contains 15 residues. The junction had 6 bases not matched to a gene; V was cut back by 2 bases and J by 2 bases. Germline CDR1 reads DFQATT; CDR2 reads SNEGSKA (reference sequence). The CDR3 DNA reads as TGCAGTGCTAGACAGCGGGAGGGCGACCCCTACGAGCAGTACTTC. Amino acid sequence: CSARQREGDPYEQYF.

The rearrangement joins TRBV6-2 or TRBV6-3 to TRBJ2-6; 11 nucleotides agree with TRBD1. With V trimmed by 5 bases and J by 4 bases, 7 bases remained unmatched. CDR1 is MNHEY and CDR2 is SVGEGT in the germline V gene. The CDR3 has 17 amino acids. CDR3 sequence reads: CASSDGQGAAGANVLTF. The CDR3 DNA reads TGTGCCAGCAGTGACGGACAGGGGGCAGCAGGGGCCAACGTCCTGACTTTC.

The chain uses TRBV6-5 and TRBJ1-1; possibly TRBD1 for D (5 bases). The CDR3 covers 13 residues. The germline gives CDR1 MNHEY, CDR2 SVGAGI. V was trimmed by 0 bases and J by 10 bases, leaving 12 bases between them. CDR3 sequence: CASSYSWGESAFF. The DNA for the CDR3 is TGTGCCAGCAGTTACTCGTGGGGGGAGTCAGCTTTCTTT.

The chain uses TRBV30 and TRBJ2-7; D is possibly TRBD1 or TRBD2 (5 bases each). The germline V gene has CDR1 GTSNPN and CDR2 SVGIG (reference sequence). Deletions cut 0 bases from V and 6 bases from J, with 12 bases between. The CDR3 runs to 13 residues. CDR3 sequence: CAWSVQGAGEQYF. CDR3 in DNA: TGTGCCTGGAGTGTACAAGGGGCGGGCGAGCAGTACTTC.

The chain links TRBV3-1 to TRBJ2-3, with D possibly matching TRBD2 (5 bases). The CDR3 contains 15 residues. The germline V gene encodes CDR1 LGHDT and CDR2 YNNKEL (reference sequence). V gave up 0 bases and J gave up 2 bases, with 9 bases separating them. The CDR3 nucleotides read TGTGCCAGCAGCCAAGAGCAGCGGTTCACAGATACGCAGTATTTT. Residues: CASSQEQRFTDTQYF.

The rearrangement uses TRBV5-1 and TRBJ1-2, with D possibly matching TRBD1 (5 bases). The CDR3 has 13 amino acids. V was pared by 2 bases and J by 6 bases, with 11 bases between. Germline CDR1 reads SGHRS; CDR2 reads YFSETQ. In DNA form, the CDR3 reads TGCGCCAGCAGCTTTCCAGGGTTGGATGGCTACACCTTC. It encodes CASSFPGLDGYTF.

The chain has TRBV28 and TRBJ1-4; 8 bases are a match to TRBD1. CDR3 size: 16 residues. V lost 2 bases and J lost 5; bases outside the gene matches: 7. CDR1 and CDR2 from the germline V gene are MDHEN and SYDVKM. The CDR3 loop reads CASSLEGQGWNEKLFF. CDR3 DNA: TGTGCCAGCAGTTTAGAAGGACAGGGATGGAATGAAAAACTGTTTTTT.

This clonotype was counted only a few times. As DNA, the CDR3 is TGCAGCGTTGGGATTACACTAGCGGAGGACCCTTTATACGAGCAGTACTTC. It specifies CSVGITLAEDPLYEQYF. V is TRBV29-1 and J is TRBJ2-7; 8 positions match TRBD2. The CDR3 length is 17 residues. After removal of 4 bases from V and 4 bases from J, the junction contained 18 bases not matched to a gene. Germline V gene sequence: CDR1 SQVTM, CDR2 ANQGSEA.

The chain uses TRBV4-1 and TRBJ1-6; D remains unclear. There are 13 residues in the CDR3. Trimming took 1 base from V and 14 from J, leaving 12 bases between them. Germline assignment: CDR1 MGHRA and CDR2 YSYEKL. CDR3 bases: TGCGCCAGCAGCCAAGGTGCGAGAATCACCCTCCACTTT. Translated: CASSQGARITLHF.